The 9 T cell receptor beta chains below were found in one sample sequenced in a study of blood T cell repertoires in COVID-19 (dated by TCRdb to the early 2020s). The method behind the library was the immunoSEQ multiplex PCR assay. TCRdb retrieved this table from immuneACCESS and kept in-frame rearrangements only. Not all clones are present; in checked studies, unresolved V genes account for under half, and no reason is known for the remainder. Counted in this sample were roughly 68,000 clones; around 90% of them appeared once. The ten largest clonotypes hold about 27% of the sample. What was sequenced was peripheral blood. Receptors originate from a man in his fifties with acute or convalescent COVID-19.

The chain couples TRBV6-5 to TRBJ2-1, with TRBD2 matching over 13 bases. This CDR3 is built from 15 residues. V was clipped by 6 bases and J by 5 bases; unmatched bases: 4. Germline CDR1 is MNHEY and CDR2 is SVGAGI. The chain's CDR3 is CASRLLAGGNNEQFF. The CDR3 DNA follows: TGTGCCAGCAGACTACTAGCGGGGGGGAACAATGAGCAGTTCTTC.

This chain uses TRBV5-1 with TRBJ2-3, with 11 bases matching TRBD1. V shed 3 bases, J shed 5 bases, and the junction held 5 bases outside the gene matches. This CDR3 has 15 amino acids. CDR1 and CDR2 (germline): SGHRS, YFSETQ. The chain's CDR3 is CASSSDRGQEDTQYF. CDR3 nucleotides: TGCGCCAGCAGCTCGGACAGGGGGCAGGAAGATACGCAGTATTTT. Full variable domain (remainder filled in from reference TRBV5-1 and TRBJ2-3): KAGVTQTPRYLIKTRGQQVTLSCSPISGHRSVSWYQQTPGQGLQFLFEYFSETQRNKGNFPGRFSGRQFSNSRSEMNVSTLELGDSALYLCASSSDRGQEDTQYFGPGTRLTVL.

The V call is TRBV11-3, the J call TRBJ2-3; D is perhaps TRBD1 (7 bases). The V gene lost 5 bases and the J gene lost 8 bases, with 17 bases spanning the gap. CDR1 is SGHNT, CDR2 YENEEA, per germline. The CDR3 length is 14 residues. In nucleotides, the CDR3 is TGTGCCAGCAGCCTTTCGCGACAGGGAGGTACGCAGTATTTT. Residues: CASSLSRQGGTQYF.

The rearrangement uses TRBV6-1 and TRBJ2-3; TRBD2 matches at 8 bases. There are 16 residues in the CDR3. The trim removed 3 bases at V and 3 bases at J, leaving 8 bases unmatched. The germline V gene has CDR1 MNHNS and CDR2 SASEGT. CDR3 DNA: TGTGCCAGCAGTGAGGGAGCGGGGGCAGGGACAGATACGCAGTATTTT. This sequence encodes CASSEGAGAGTDTQYF.

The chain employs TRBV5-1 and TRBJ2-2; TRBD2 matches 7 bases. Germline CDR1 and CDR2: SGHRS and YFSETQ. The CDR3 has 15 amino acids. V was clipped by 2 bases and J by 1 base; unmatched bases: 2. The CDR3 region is CASSFSSGNTGELFF. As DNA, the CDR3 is TGCGCCAGCAGCTTCTCTAGCGGGAACACCGGGGAGCTGTTTTTT.

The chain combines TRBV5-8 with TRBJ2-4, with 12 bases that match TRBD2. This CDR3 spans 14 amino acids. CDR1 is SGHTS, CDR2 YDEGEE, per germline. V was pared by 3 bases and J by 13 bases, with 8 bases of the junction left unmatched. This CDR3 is CASSSRTSGVGQYF. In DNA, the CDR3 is TGTGCCAGCAGCTCTCGGACTAGCGGGGTGGGACAGTACTTC.

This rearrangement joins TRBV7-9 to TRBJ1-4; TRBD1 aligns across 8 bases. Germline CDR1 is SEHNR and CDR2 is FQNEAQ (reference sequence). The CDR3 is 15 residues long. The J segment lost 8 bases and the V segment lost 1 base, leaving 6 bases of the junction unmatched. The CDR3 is CASSLGQGQEEKLFF. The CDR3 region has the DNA TGTGCCAGCAGCTTAGGACAGGGGCAAGAGGAAAAACTGTTTTTT.

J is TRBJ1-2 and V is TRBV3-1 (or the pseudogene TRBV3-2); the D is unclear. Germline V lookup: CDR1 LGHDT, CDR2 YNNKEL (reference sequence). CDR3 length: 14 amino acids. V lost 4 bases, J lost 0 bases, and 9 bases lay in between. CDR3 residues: CASSPYGANYGYTF. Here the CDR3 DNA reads TGTGCCAGCAGCCCCTACGGAGCTAACTATGGCTACACCTTC.

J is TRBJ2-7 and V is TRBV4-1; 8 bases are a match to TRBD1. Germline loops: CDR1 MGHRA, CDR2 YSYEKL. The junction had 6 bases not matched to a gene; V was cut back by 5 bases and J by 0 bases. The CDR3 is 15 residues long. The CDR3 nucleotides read TGCGCCAGCAGCGGAACCGGGACAGGCTCCTACGAGCAGTACTTC. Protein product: CASSGTGTGSYEQYF.